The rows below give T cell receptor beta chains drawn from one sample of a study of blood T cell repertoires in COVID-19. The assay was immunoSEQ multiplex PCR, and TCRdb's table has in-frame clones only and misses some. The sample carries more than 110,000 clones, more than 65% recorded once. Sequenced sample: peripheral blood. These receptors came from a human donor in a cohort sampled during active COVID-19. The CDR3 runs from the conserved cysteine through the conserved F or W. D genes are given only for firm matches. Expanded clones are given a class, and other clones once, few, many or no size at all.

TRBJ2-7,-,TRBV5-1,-,CASSLTETYEQYF,TGCGCCAGCAGCTTGACGGAGACCTACGAGCAGTACTTC
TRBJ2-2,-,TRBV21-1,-,CASSKGGSGQGAGGELFF,TGTGCCAGCAGCAAAGGAGGTTCGGGACAGGGGGCGGGCGGGGAGCTGTTTTTT
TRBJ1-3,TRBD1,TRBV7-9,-,CASSITSTGTGNTIYF,TGTGCCAGCAGCATCACTTCGACAGGGACTGGAAACACCATATATTTT
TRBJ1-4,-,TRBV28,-,CASSYVRYEKLFF,TGTGCCAGCAGCTACGTCCGTTATGAAAAACTGTTTTTT
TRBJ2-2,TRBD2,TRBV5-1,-,CASFPGGLNTGELFF,TGCGCCAGCTTCCCCGGGGGGTTGAACACCGGGGAGCTGTTTTTT
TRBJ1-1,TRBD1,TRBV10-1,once,CASSEGTGGNTEAFF,TGCGCCAGCAGTGAGGGGACAGGGGGGAACACTGAAGCTTTCTTT
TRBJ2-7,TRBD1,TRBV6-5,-,CASRRGQGYEQYF,TGTGCCAGCAGACGTGGACAGGGGTACGAGCAGTACTTC
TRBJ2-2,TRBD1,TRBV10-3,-,CATSPGQGGGTGELFF,TGTGCCACCTCGCCCGGACAGGGGGGTGGCACCGGGGAGCTGTTTTTT
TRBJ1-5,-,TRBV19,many,CASSQTVYSNQPQHF,TGTGCCAGTAGCCAGACAGTCTATAGCAATCAGCCCCAGCATTTT
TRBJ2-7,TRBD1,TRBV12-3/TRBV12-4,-,CASKRWTGEQYF,TGTGCCAGCAAACGGTGGACAGGCGAGCAGTACTTC
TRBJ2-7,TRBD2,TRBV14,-,CASSRQWGGEQYF,TGTGCCAGCAGCCGTCAATGGGGGGGCGAGCAGTACTTC
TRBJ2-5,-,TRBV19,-,CASSSSGQETQYF,TGTGCCAGTAGTAGTTCAGGGCAAGAGACCCAGTACTTC
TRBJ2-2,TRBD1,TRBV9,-,CASRTGASNTGELFF,TGTGCCAGCCGTACAGGGGCCTCGAACACCGGGGAGCTGTTTTTT
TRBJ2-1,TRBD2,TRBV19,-,CASSPRTSGGANMYEQFF,TGTGCCAGTAGTCCCCGGACTAGCGGGGGGGCTAATATGTATGAGCAGTTCTTC
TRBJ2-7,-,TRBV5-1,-,CASSFNRDPYEQYF,TGCGCCAGCAGCTTTAACAGGGACCCCTACGAGCAGTACTTC
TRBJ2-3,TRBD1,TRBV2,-,CASKGYRGADTQYF,TGTGCCAGCAAAGGTTACAGGGGTGCAGATACGCAGTATTTT
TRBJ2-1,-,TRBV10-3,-,CAISLPTALSYNEQFF,TGTGCCATCAGCCTACCGACAGCCCTCTCCTACAATGAGCAGTTCTTC
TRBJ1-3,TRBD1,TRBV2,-,CASSPDRGQGNTIYF,TGTGCCAGCAGTCCGGACAGGGGGCAGGGAAACACCATATATTTT
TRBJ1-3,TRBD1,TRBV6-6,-,CASSSGQALSGNTIYF,TGTGCCAGCAGTTCCGGACAGGCCCTCTCTGGAAACACCATATATTTT
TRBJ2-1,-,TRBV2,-,CASSSMYEQFF,TGTGCCAGCAGTTCTATGTATGAGCAGTTCTTC
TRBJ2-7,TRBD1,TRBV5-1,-,CASSLAQGEIYEQYF,TGCGCCAGCAGCTTGGCACAGGGGGAAATCTACGAGCAGTACTTC
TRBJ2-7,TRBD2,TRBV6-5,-,CASSSRGGPEQYF,TGTGCCAGCAGCTCCCGCGGGGGTCCCGAGCAGTACTTC
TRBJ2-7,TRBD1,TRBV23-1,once,CASSQGQGAREQYF,TGCGCCAGCAGTCAGGGACAGGGGGCGCGGGAGCAGTACTTC
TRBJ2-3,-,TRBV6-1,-,CASSDGGSSTDTQYF,TGTGCCAGCAGTGATGGCGGTTCTAGCACAGATACGCAGTATTTT
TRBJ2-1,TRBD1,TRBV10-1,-,CASSVPGQGGMQFF,TGCGCCAGCAGTGTCCCGGGACAGGGGGGAATGCAGTTCTTC
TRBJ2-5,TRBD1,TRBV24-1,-,CATSDPRTGGETQYF,TGTGCCACCAGTGATCCTAGGACAGGGGGTGAGACCCAGTACTTC
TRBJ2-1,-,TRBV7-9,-,CATQGGAYNEQFF,TGTGCCACCCAGGGGGGAGCCTACAATGAGCAGTTCTTC
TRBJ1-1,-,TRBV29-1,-,CTGVESVNTEAFF,TGCACCGGAGTGGAGTCAGTGAACACTGAAGCTTTCTTT
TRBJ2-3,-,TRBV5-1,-,CASSLNSYPTDTQYF,TGCGCCAGCAGCTTGAACAGTTACCCCACAGATACGCAGTATTTT
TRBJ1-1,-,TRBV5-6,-,CASSFLRGLYTEAFF,TGTGCCAGCAGCTTCTTAAGGGGATTGTACACTGAAGCTTTCTTT
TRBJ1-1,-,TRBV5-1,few,CASSLASGRNTEAFF,TGCGCCAGCAGCTTGGCCTCGGGTAGGAACACTGAAGCTTTCTTT
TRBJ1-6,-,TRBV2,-,CASSVVEGESLHF,TGTGCCAGCAGTGTAGTCGAGGGAGAATCCCTCCACTTT
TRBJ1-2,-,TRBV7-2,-,CASSLESGEGYGYTF,TGTGCCAGCAGCTTAGAATCAGGGGAAGGATATGGCTACACCTTC
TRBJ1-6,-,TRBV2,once,CASSGDGGNSPLHF,TGTGCCAGCAGTGGCGACGGGGGGAATTCACCCCTCCACTTT
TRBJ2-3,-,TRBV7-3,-,CASSLEGPTDTQYF,TGTGCCAGCAGCCTCGAGGGCCCTACAGATACGCAGTATTTT
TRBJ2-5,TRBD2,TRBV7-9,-,CASRSSGGAKETQYF,TGTGCCAGCAGGAGTAGCGGGGGGGCGAAAGAGACCCAGTACTTC
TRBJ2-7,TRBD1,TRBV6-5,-,CASSRDRDYEQYF,TGTGCCAGCAGCAGGGACAGAGACTACGAGCAGTACTTC
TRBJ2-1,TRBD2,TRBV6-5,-,CASSYSGTGGRFF,TGTGCCAGCAGTTACTCGGGGACGGGGGGTAGGTTCTTC
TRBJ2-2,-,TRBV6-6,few,CATWNTGELFF,TGTGCCACATGGAACACCGGGGAGCTGTTTTTT
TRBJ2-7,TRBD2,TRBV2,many,CASSSLAGGLPEQYF,TGTGCCAGCAGTTCCCTAGCGGGGGGGCTCCCCGAGCAGTACTTC
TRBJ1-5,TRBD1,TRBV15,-,CATSRDRDRVFQPQHF,TGTGCCACCAGCAGGGACCGGGACAGGGTCTTTCAGCCCCAGCATTTT
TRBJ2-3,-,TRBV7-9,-,CASSLRPTGTDTQYF,TGTGCCAGCAGCCTTCGCCCCACAGGCACAGATACGCAGTATTTT
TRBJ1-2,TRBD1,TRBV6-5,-,CASSTGQAHGYTF,TGTGCCAGCAGCACGGGACAGGCACATGGCTACACCTTC
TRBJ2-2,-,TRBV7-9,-,CASSQTEAVNTGELFF,TGTGCCAGCAGTCAGACGGAGGCAGTGAACACCGGGGAGCTGTTTTTT
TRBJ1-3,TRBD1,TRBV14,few,CASSSPGQAISGNTIYF,TGTGCCAGCAGCTCTCCGGGACAGGCGATCTCTGGAAACACCATATATTTT